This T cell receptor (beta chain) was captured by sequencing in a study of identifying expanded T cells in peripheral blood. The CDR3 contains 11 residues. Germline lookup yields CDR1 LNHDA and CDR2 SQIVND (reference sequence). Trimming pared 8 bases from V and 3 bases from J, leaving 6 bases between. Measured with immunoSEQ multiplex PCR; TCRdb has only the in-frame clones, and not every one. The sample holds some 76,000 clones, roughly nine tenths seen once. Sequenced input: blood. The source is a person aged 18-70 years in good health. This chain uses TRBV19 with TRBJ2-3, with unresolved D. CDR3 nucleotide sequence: TGTGCCAGTGCCCTGACAGATACGCAGTATTTT. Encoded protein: CASALTDTQYF. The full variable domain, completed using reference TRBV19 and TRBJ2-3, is DGGITQSPKYLFRKEGQNVTLSCEQNLNHDAMYWYRQDPGQGLRLIYYSQIVNDFQKGDIAEGYSVSREKKESFPLTVTSAQKNPTAFYLCASALTDTQYFGPGTRLTVL.